This T cell receptor beta chain was sequenced during a study of CD8+ T cells in alopecia areata. Study-level points and caveats: Lesional scalp, especially alopecia totalis/universalis, showed higher clonality than normal scalp.

A FACSAria was used to sort CD4+ and CD8+ T cells. These cells came from PBMCs. In regard to this clone: No antigen is known for it.

The ends were cut back, 3 bases at V and 6 bases at J, with 5 bases in the middle. Germline CDR1 SQVTM, CDR2 ANQGSEA. This CDR3 has 10 residues. cDNA prepared by RNA extraction and subsequent reverse transcription served as the template for sequencing. TCRdb keeps only in-frame clones here, not all; method: immunoSEQ multiplex PCR. The table has approximately 180,000 clones, 50% to 60% seen once; the top ten hold roughly 14%. The sequence came from a human donor with alopecia areata. The chain employs TRBV29-1 and TRBJ1-2; D is undetermined. Sequenced material: CD4+ T cells sorted from blood, taken at week 0. The CDR3 region has the DNA TGCAGCGTTGACCTCGATGGCTACACCTTC. As protein: CSVDLDGYTF.